The 18 T cell receptor beta chains reported below all come from one sample, sequenced in a study of identical twins (dated by TCRdb to about 2016). The method behind the library was 5' RACE. Sequencing relied on an Illumina HiSeq 2000. TCRdb ran its own pipeline on the public reads, namely fastp trimming at Q25 and MiXCR clone calling, and kept in-frame beta chains. Rows matching on CDR3 protein sequence are summarized as one entry with the most common DNA and genes. Across this sample there are hundreds of thousands of distinct CDR3 sequences, with 8% to 9% seen only once. The ten largest clones add up to about 0.98% of the sample. These same data were also listed under a study on yellow fever vaccine responses in identical twins.

Sequenced: PBMCs. The receptors here all came from a woman aged 18-29 years in good health.

Concerning this clonotype itself: The junction departs from the called germline gene at one end, perhaps through a read error. V gene TRBV5-1 combines with J gene TRBJ2-5; D is unclear. The CDR3 sequence is 15 residues long. Germline V gives CDR1 SGHRS, CDR2 YFSETQ. Written as DNA, the CDR3 is TGCGCCAGCAGTTTGGAAGCGATAAAGAGGGAGACCCAGTACTTC. This encodes CASSLEAIKRETQYF.

In this sample, this clonotype turned up many times. An end of the junction does not agree with germline; a read error may underlie this. This rearrangement joins TRBV27 to TRBJ2-7, with a possible D match to TRBD2 (6 bases). The CDR3 length is 12 residues. Germline CDR1 MNHEY, CDR2 SMNVEV (reference sequence). For the CDR3, the DNA is TGTGCCAGCAGTTCCGGGGGTGGCGGTTTTTCCTTC. Amino acids: CASSSGGGGFSF.

The chain couples TRBV3-1 to TRBJ2-6, with a tentative D call TRBD1 (6 bases). This CDR3 contains 17 residues. Germline loops: CDR1 LGHDT, CDR2 YNNKEL (reference sequence). The V end was cut by 5 bases, the J end by 2 bases, with 16 bases between. The CDR3 nucleotides read TGTGCCAGCAGCGCCTGGGACACAGTCGCTGGGGCCAACGTCCTGACTTTC. This sequence encodes CASSAWDTVAGANVLTF.

On this clonotype itself: A much larger clonotype is one base distant, so this may be a read error. The chain uses TRBV12-3 or TRBV12-4 and TRBJ2-3, with TRBD2 matching 14 bases. The CDR3 totals 18 residues. CDR3 in DNA: TGTGCCATCAGTCCTACCGGGACTAGCGGGGGCCGCACAGATACGCAGTATTTT. This encodes CAISPTGTSGGRTDTQYF.

In this sample, this clonotype turned up a few times. This chain links TRBV23-1 with TRBJ2-7; D is unclear. TRBV23-1 is identified as an open reading frame with a role that is uncertain. Deletions cut 6 bases from V and 0 bases from J, with 15 bases between. The CDR3 is 15 amino acids. The CDR3 coding sequence is TGCGCCAGCAGAGGACGTGGGATTAGCTCCTACGAGCAGTACTTC. Translating it yields CASRGRGISSYEQYF.

This clonotype was counted only a few times. V gene TRBV15 combines with J gene TRBJ2-2; TRBD2 matches 11 bases. V trimming: 5 bases; J trimming: 3 bases; junction bases outside the gene matches: 14. From germline, CDR1 is LNHNV and CDR2 YYDKDF (reference sequence). The CDR3 is made up of 19 amino acids. The CDR3 nucleotides read TGTGCCACCAGCGAAATAGCGGGAGGGCTTGCCACTCACACCGGGGAGCTGTTTTTT. Protein: CATSEIAGGLATHTGELFF.

In its sample, this clonotype was seen many times. This rearrangement joins TRBV5-1 to TRBJ1-1; 11 bases are shared with TRBD1. The V segment lost 4 bases and the J segment 4 bases; nucleotides outside the gene matches: 6. Germline lookup yields CDR1 SGHRS and CDR2 YFSETQ. This CDR3 is 15 amino acids long. The CDR3 coding sequence is TGCGCCAGCAGCCCGGACAGGGGGCGCGTCACTGAAGCTTTCTTT. This translates into CASSPDRGRVTEAFF.

As for this clonotype: A read error may be the cause here, since a much bigger clone is one base away. The genes are TRBV3-1 and TRBJ2-1; 8 bases agree with TRBD2. Germline CDR1 reads LGHDT; CDR2 reads YNNKEL (reference sequence). This CDR3 contains 14 residues. The ends lost 5 bases at V and 8 bases at J; junction bases unmatched: 8. CDR3 nucleotide sequence: TGTGCCAGCAGCTGGACTAGCTCGATCGATGAGCAGTTCTTC. Protein sequence: CASSWTSSIDEQFF.

This clonotype was observed a few times. The CDR3 here is CASSYQPGQGNNSPLHF. The CDR3 DNA reads as TGTGCCAGCAGTTACCAGCCGGGACAGGGGAATAATTCACCCCTCCACTTT. This chain connects TRBV6-5 to TRBJ1-6; 10 bases map to TRBD1. V was clipped by 2 bases and J by 5 bases; unmatched bases: 6. CDR3 size: 17 residues. Per the germline V gene, CDR1 is MNHEY and CDR2 is SVGAGI.

Only a few counts were recorded for this clonotype. This sequence joins TRBV7-6 and TRBJ1-5; D is possibly TRBD1 (6 bases). Germline V gene sequence: CDR1 SGHVS, CDR2 FNYEAQ. The CDR3 has 15 amino acids. Trimming took off 9 bases at V and 6 bases at J, with 21 bases between the two ends. In DNA, the CDR3 is TGTGCCAGTAGCCGACAGGATACTGCAACTCAGCCCCAGCATTTT. Amino acid sequence: CASSRQDTATQPQHF.

This chain joins TRBV9 and TRBJ1-2; possible D gene TRBD1, 6 bases. Trimming removed 0 bases from V and 4 bases from J, with 10 bases in between. Per the germline V gene, CDR1 is SGDLS and CDR2 is YYNGEE. The CDR3 contains 14 residues. Here the CDR3 reads CASSVDGRGYGYTF. For the CDR3, the DNA is TGTGCCAGCAGCGTAGATGGCAGGGGCTATGGCTACACCTTC. Full variable domain (missing parts from reference TRBV9 and TRBJ1-2): DSGVTQTPKHLITATGQRVTLRCSPRSGDLSVYWYQQSLDQGLQFLIQYYNGEERAKGNILERFSAQQFPDLHSELNLSSLELGDSALYFCASSVDGRGYGYTFGSGTRLTVV.

V usage is TRBV11-2 and J usage is TRBJ2-2, with D perhaps given as TRBD1 or TRBD2 (5 bases each). The length of the CDR3 is 15 residues. V was trimmed by 5 bases and J by 5 bases, leaving 15 bases between them. Germline CDR1 SGHAT, CDR2 FQNNGV. CDR3 in amino acids: CASSTPGAGTGELFF. The CDR3 nucleotides are TGTGCCAGCAGCACCCCCGGGGCCGGGACCGGGGAGCTGTTTTTT.

The rearrangement links TRBV20-1 to TRBJ2-7, with 7 bases aligning to TRBD1. J gave up 2 bases and V 0 bases, and 10 bases lay outside the gene matches. The CDR3 is made up of 16 amino acids. Germline assignment: CDR1 DFQATT and CDR2 SNEGSKA (reference sequence). In DNA form, the CDR3 reads TGCAGTGCTAGAGACCCACAGGGGTTCAAGGCCTACGAGCAGTACTTC. Protein sequence: CSARDPQGFKAYEQYF.

This clonotype was found many times. The rearrangement joins TRBV4-3 to TRBJ2-7; TRBD1 matches 9 bases. Per the germline V gene, CDR1 is LGHNA and CDR2 is YSLEER. The length of the CDR3 is 15 residues. V lost 0 bases and J lost 2; bases outside the gene matches: 2. CDR3 residues: CASSQDRDRAYEQYF. CDR3 in DNA: TGCGCCAGCAGCCAAGACCGGGACAGGGCCTACGAGCAGTACTTC.

This CDR3 is CASSPNLGVNIQYF. The CDR3 DNA reads as TGCGCCAGCAGCCCCAACCTCGGGGTAAACATTCAGTACTTC. This sequence joins TRBV4-3 and TRBJ2-4, with D possibly being TRBD2 (5 bases). The CDR3 covers 14 residues. Germline-derived CDR1 and CDR2 are LGHNA and YSLEER. Trimming stripped 4 bases from V and 6 bases from J, with 13 bases between.

This clonotype has just a few counts. The chain uses TRBV12-3 or TRBV12-4 and TRBJ2-2; D ambiguous. The CDR3 spans 13 residues. V gave up 5 bases and J gave up 4 bases, with 8 bases separating them. The CDR3 DNA is TGTGCCAGCAGTATGGTTCTCACCGGGGAGCTGTTTTTT. Translation: CASSMVLTGELFF.

The chain couples TRBV11-2 to TRBJ2-6; no clear D gene. The CDR3 totals 18 residues. Per germline, CDR1 SGHAT and CDR2 FQNNGV. V dropped 5 bases and J dropped 0 bases, with 17 bases sitting between them. The CDR3 sequence is CASSARLGILSGANVLTF. The CDR3 nucleotides read TGTGCCAGCAGCGCAAGACTGGGGATCCTCTCTGGGGCCAACGTCCTGACTTTC. The full variable domain, rest sourced from reference TRBV11-2 and TRBJ2-6, is EAGVAQSPRYKIIEKRQSVAFWCNPISGHATLYWYQQILGQGPKLLIQFQNNGVVDDSQLPKDRFSAERLKGVDSTLKIQPAKLEDSAVYLCASSARLGILSGANVLTFGAGSRLTVL.

At least ten counts were recorded for this clonotype. V and J are TRBV12-3 or TRBV12-4 and TRBJ2-1, with TRBD2 identical over 8 bases. This CDR3 is built from 14 residues. J lost 8 bases, V lost 6 bases, and 9 bases had no gene match. The CDR3 coding sequence is TGTGCCAGCAGGCCGGGACTAGTGGGTGATGAGCAGTTCTTC. This translates into CASRPGLVGDEQFF.